The 24 T cell receptor beta chains presented below share a single source sample, sequenced in a study of molecular identifiers for immune sequencing clone quantification. TCRdb independently ran MiXCR on the PCR reads; one entry per CDR3 protein. The sample records about 300,000 distinct CDR3 sequences, about a fifth being singletons. The sequencing sample was made of naive CD8+ T cells from blood, with Jurkat cell RNA spiked in. Indicated subset: FACS-sorted CD8+CD4-CCR7+CD45RA+ naive T cells. These receptors were collected from a human donor in good health. Some libraries in this study had Jurkat cell RNA spiked in.

As for this clonotype: This may arise from a read error, as a much more abundant clone is one base away. This chain links TRBV7-9 with TRBJ2-1; D call uncertain. From germline, CDR1 is SEHNR and CDR2 FQNEAQ (reference sequence). The length of the CDR3 is 13 residues. Deletions cut 4 bases from V and 16 bases from J, with 20 bases between. Written as DNA, the CDR3 is TGTGCCAGCAGCTCAGTGGTTTGGGCCGGGCTTTTCTTC. Protein sequence: CASSSVVWAGLFF.

Ten or more counts support this clonotype. The chain recombines TRBV7-8 with TRBJ2-7, with D unresolved. This CDR3 has 15 amino acids. CDR1 and CDR2 from the germline V gene are SGHVS and FQNEAQ. Trimming pared 1 base from V and 5 bases from J, leaving 15 bases between. The CDR3 spells CASSLEPARGDEQYF. CDR3 coding DNA: TGTGCCAGCAGCTTAGAACCGGCGCGAGGCGACGAGCAGTACTTC.

Turning to this clonotype: A read error may be the cause here, since a much bigger clone is one base away. J is TRBJ2-2 and V is TRBV29-1, with 8 bases that match TRBD2. CDR1 is SQVTM, CDR2 ANQGSEA, per germline. This CDR3 contains 13 residues. This CDR3 is CSVELAGTGEPFF. The CDR3 bases are TGCAGCGTTGAACTAGCGGGTACCGGGGAGCCGTTTTTT.

This chain links TRBV14 with TRBJ1-1; D gene ambiguous. The CDR3 consists of 19 residues. The ends were cut back, 0 bases at V and 5 bases at J, with 25 bases in the middle. Germline values: CDR1 SGHDN, CDR2 FVKESK. The CDR3 sequence: CASSQDSSVASRSHTEAFF. CDR3 in DNA: TGTGCCAGCAGCCAAGATAGTAGCGTAGCGTCCAGGTCGCATACTGAAGCTTTCTTT.

This clonotype has just one count. This CDR3 reads CASSQDPDYYTGELFF. The CDR3 DNA reads TGCGCCAGCAGCCAAGATCCCGACTACTACACCGGGGAGCTGTTTTTT. The chain employs TRBV4-1 and TRBJ2-2, with D perhaps TRBD2 (5 bases). The CDR3 loop spans 16 amino acids. Germline CDR1 reads MGHRA; CDR2 reads YSYEKL. Trimming shortened V by 0 bases and J by 3 bases, and 11 bases separated the two germline ends.

Ten or more counts support this clonotype. V gene TRBV4-1 combines with J gene TRBJ2-1; D may be TRBD2 (6 bases). There are 16 residues in the CDR3. V lost 0 bases and J lost 6, with 15 bases in between. The V gene's germline CDR1 is MGHRA and CDR2 YSYEKL. The CDR3 bases are TGCGCCAGCAGCCAAGAAACCGGGACTCCACGCAATGAGCAGTTCTTC. It codes for CASSQETGTPRNEQFF.

The chain employs TRBV28 and TRBJ2-7; D gene uncertain. Trimming pared 2 bases from V and 0 bases from J, leaving 5 bases between. CDR1 and CDR2 from the germline V gene are MDHEN and SYDVKM. The CDR3 length is 13 residues. The CDR3 sequence is CASSLRNSYEQYF. Here the CDR3 DNA reads TGTGCCAGCAGTTTACGGAACTCCTACGAGCAGTACTTC.

This clonotype came up many times. The chain has TRBV20-1 and TRBJ2-5, with D possibly TRBD2 on 5 matching bases. The CDR3 totals 12 residues. The ends were cut back, 5 bases at V and 1 base at J, with 8 bases in the middle. CDR1 and CDR2 (germline): DFQATT, SNEGSKA (reference sequence). CDR3 sequence reads: CSAGGPQETQYF. DNA for the CDR3: TGCAGTGCTGGAGGACCCCAAGAGACCCAGTACTTC.

This clonotype was found many times. In nucleotides, the CDR3 is TGTGCCAGCAGTTTATCGCCCCCCATGAACACTGAAGCTTTCTTT. It is translated as CASSLSPPMNTEAFF. The chain joins TRBV27 to TRBJ1-1; no firm D call. The V end lost 0 bases, the J end lost 0 bases, and 8 bases lay between the germline ends. This CDR3 contains 15 residues. Germline CDR1 reads MNHEY; CDR2 reads SMNVEV (reference sequence).

This clonotype was seen repeatedly, ten times or more. The chain joins TRBV25-1 to TRBJ2-7; no clear D gene. The CDR3 loop spans 13 amino acids. Trimming removed 4 bases at V and 3 bases at J, with 10 bases between. Germline values: CDR1 MGHDK, CDR2 SYGVNS. In DNA form, the CDR3 reads TGTGCCAGCAGTGTGGGCCCTGACTACGAGCAGTACTTC. It codes for CASSVGPDYEQYF.

This clonotype showed up just a few times. The chain recombines TRBV13 with TRBJ2-6; TRBD2 might be the D (6 bases). The CDR3 totals 16 residues. Trimming pared 1 base from V and 3 bases from J, leaving 10 bases between. CDR1 is PRHDT and CDR2 is FYEKMQ in the germline V gene (reference sequence). The CDR3 coding sequence is TGTGCCAGCAGCTTAGATTCGGGGGATGGGGCCAACGTCCTGACTTTC. This codes for CASSLDSGDGANVLTF.

Notes on this clonotype: A clone one base away is much larger, so this may be a read error. This chain connects TRBV5-3 to TRBJ1-3, with unresolved D. TRBV5-3 is an open reading frame whose function is uncertain. V was clipped by 8 bases and J by 8 bases, with 23 bases between them. The CDR3 is 15 amino acids. CDR3 residues: CASRYVWHSGDTIYF. The DNA for the CDR3 is TGTGCCAGCAGATATGTATGGCACTCCGGAGACACCATATATTTT.

This clonotype was seen many times. This chain joins TRBV5-1 and TRBJ2-3, with TRBD1 matching over 8 bases. The V gene end was trimmed by 2 bases and the J gene end by 1 base; junction bases not matched to a gene: 3. The CDR3 is made up of 15 amino acids. Germline V gene sequence: CDR1 SGHRS, CDR2 YFSETQ. CDR3 in amino acids: CASSFQGAGTDTQYF. The DNA for the CDR3 is TGCGCCAGCAGCTTCCAGGGGGCAGGCACAGATACGCAGTATTTT.

This clonotype was seen many times. The chain couples TRBV20-1 to TRBJ1-1; no reliable D call. The germline CDR1 and CDR2 sequences are DFQATT and SNEGSKA (reference sequence). The V and J ends lost 6 bases and 2 bases respectively, with 13 bases between them. The CDR3 covers 13 residues. In DNA form, the CDR3 reads TGCAGTGCCACCGGACGGATAAACACTGAAGCTTTCTTT. Translated, it gives CSATGRINTEAFF.

In this sample, this clonotype turned up many times. The genes are TRBV12-3 or TRBV12-4 and TRBJ2-7, with D possibly being TRBD1 or TRBD2 (5 bases each). Between the trimmed V and J ends, which lost 8 bases and 5 bases, there was a span of 16 bases. There are 13 residues in the CDR3. CDR3: CASELAGSHEQYF. CDR3 in DNA: TGTGCCAGCGAACTGGCAGGGAGCCACGAGCAGTACTTC.

The chain is built from TRBV7-9 and TRBJ1-1; weak D call: TRBD1 (5 bases). This CDR3 is 14 amino acids long. The germline V gene encodes CDR1 SEHNR and CDR2 FQNEAQ (reference sequence). The ends were cut back, 4 bases at V and 4 bases at J, with 13 bases in the middle. The CDR3 DNA reads as TGTGCCAGCAGCTCCCCGGGCGACAGCACTGAAGCTTTCTTT. Residues: CASSSPGDSTEAFF.

This clonotype was counted ten times or more. V usage is TRBV5-1 and J usage is TRBJ2-7; no clear D. Looked up from germline, CDR1 is SGHRS and CDR2 is YFSETQ. V was pared by 0 bases and J by 2 bases, with 12 bases between. The CDR3 spans 15 residues. The CDR3 loop is CASSLAPSSPYEQYF. CDR3 nucleotides: TGCGCCAGCAGCTTGGCGCCTAGTTCACCCTACGAGCAGTACTTC.

A note on this clonotype: The junction does not match germline at one end; this may be a read error. This rearrangement joins TRBV6-2 or TRBV6-3 to TRBJ1-1; 8 bases agree with TRBD1. Germline V gene lookup returns CDR1 MNHEY and CDR2 SVGEGT. This CDR3 is built from 16 residues. The CDR3 DNA reads as TGTGCCAGCAGATACTGGACAGGGAGTATGAACACTGAAGCTTTCTTT. This translates into CASRYWTGSMNTEAFF.

The sample holds many counts of this clonotype. The chain links TRBV7-2 to TRBJ2-3; 13 bases agree with TRBD2. The CDR3 is 15 amino acids. Germline V gives CDR1 SGHTA, CDR2 FQGNSA. Trimming removed 1 base from V and 5 bases from J; junction bases left unmatched: 0. The CDR3 loop reads CASSLGLAGGDTQYF. CDR3 DNA sequence: TGTGCCAGCAGCTTAGGACTAGCGGGGGGAGATACGCAGTATTTT.

With regard to this clonotype: This clone may be a read error of a much larger clone one base away. As DNA, the CDR3 is TGTGCCACCAGTGATTTGGGGAGCGGGATGGAGACCCAGTGCTTC. This codes for CATSDLGSGMETQCF. The chain is built from TRBV24-1 and TRBJ2-5; 7 nucleotides align to TRBD2. Germline-derived CDR1 and CDR2 are KGHDR and SFDVKD. The CDR3 is 15 residues long.

In its sample, this clonotype was seen many times. This chain links TRBV30 with TRBJ2-2; D is unclear. The CDR3 totals 13 residues. The germline V gene encodes CDR1 GTSNPN and CDR2 SVGIG (reference sequence). Trimming removed 0 bases from V and 6 bases from J, with 8 bases in between. CDR3 region: CAWSVGGAGELFF. The CDR3 DNA sequence: TGTGCCTGGAGTGTAGGCGGAGCCGGGGAGCTGTTTTTT.

This clonotype has more than one count but fewer than ten. V gene TRBV4-1 combines with J gene TRBJ2-1, with TRBD1 identical over 7 bases. The CDR3 length is 17 residues. With V trimmed by 6 bases and J by 0 bases, 11 bases remained unmatched. Germline V gene sequence: CDR1 MGHRA, CDR2 YSYEKL. The CDR3: CASSPLRGPSSYNEQFF. The CDR3 DNA reads as TGCGCCAGCAGTCCCCTGAGGGGGCCGAGCTCCTACAATGAGCAGTTCTTC.

Ten or more counts support this clonotype. This chain uses TRBV28 with TRBJ2-2; 9 bases fit TRBD2. Germline V gene lookup returns CDR1 MDHEN and CDR2 SYDVKM. Unmatched junction bases numbered 16, after V lost 5 bases and J lost 6 bases. The CDR3 is 18 amino acids. CDR3 nucleotides: TGTGCCAGCAGTCGACCTGCGAGTCTAGCGGGGACGTCCGGGGAGCTGTTTTTT. This translates into CASSRPASLAGTSGELFF.

In its sample, this clonotype was seen many times. J is TRBJ1-2 and V is TRBV3-1; D ambiguous. The V end lost 0 bases, the J end lost 5 bases, and 10 bases lay between the germline ends. CDR1 is LGHDT and CDR2 is YNNKEL in the germline V gene (reference sequence). The CDR3 totals 14 residues. As DNA, the CDR3 is TGTGCCAGCAGCCAAGATAAAGCGGGGTATGGCTACACCTTC. Translation gives CASSQDKAGYGYTF.